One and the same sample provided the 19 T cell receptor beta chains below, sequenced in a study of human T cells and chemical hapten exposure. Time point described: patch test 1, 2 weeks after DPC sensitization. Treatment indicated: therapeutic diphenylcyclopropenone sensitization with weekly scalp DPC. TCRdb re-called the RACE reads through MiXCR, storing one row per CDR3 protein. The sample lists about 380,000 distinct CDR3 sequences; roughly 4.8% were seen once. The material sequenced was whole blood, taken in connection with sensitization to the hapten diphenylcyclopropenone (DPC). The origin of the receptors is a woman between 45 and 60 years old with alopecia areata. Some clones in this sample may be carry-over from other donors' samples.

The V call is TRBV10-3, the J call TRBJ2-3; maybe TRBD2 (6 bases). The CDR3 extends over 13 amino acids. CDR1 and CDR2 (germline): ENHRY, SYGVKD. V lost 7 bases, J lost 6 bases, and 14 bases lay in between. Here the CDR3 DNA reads TGTGCCATCAATAGGGAGGTCGGGGATACGCAGTATTTT. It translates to CAINREVGDTQYF.

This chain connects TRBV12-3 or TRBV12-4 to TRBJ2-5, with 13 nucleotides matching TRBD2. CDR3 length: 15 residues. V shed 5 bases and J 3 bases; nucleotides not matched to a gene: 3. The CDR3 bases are TGTGCCAGCAGTCCAACTAGCGGGAGGGAAGAGACCCAGTACTTC. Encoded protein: CASSPTSGREETQYF.

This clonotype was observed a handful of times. The CDR3, as DNA: TGTGCCTGGAGTGTTACGGGGACCTACGAGCAGTACTTC. Translating gives CAWSVTGTYEQYF. The genes are TRBV30 and TRBJ2-7; a possible D gene is TRBD2 (5 bases). V was trimmed by 0 bases and J by 2 bases, leaving 8 bases between them. The CDR3 consists of 13 residues. In germline, CDR1 is GTSNPN, CDR2 SVGIG (reference sequence).

The CDR3 is CASSLNPAGMNTEAFF. The CDR3 coding sequence is TGCGCCAGCAGCTTGAATCCCGCAGGGATGAACACTGAAGCTTTCTTT. This rearrangement joins TRBV5-1 to TRBJ1-1; TRBD1 is a possible D gene (5 bases). The CDR3 totals 16 residues. Germline loops: CDR1 SGHRS, CDR2 YFSETQ. Trimming left V 1 base short and J 0 bases short, with 13 bases between.

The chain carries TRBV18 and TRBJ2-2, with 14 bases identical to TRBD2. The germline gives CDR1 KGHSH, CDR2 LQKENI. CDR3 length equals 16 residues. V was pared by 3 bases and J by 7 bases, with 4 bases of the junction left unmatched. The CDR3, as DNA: TGTGCCAGCTCACCGGGACTAGCGGGAGTGAACGGGGAGCTGTTTTTT. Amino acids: CASSPGLAGVNGELFF.

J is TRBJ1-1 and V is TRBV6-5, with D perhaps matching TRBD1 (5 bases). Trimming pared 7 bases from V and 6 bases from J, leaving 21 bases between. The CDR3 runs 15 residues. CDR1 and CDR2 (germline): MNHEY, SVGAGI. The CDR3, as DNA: TGTGCCAGCACGTGGGAGGGGACCGACGGGGCTGAAGCTTTCTTT. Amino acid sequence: CASTWEGTDGAEAFF.

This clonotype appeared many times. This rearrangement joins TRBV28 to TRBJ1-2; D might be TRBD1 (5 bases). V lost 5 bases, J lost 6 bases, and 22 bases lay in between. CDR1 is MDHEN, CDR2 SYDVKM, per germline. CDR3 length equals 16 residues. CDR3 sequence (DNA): TGTGCCAGCAGTCCCCCCCACCCTGGGGGAAGTAATGGCTACACCTTC. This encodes CASSPPHPGGSNGYTF.

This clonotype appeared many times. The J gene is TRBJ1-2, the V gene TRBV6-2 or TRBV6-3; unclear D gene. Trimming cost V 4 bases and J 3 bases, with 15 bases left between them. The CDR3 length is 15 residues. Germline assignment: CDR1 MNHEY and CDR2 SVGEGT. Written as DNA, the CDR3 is TGTGCCAGCAGTTCCCTGTCGCGGAGTCACTATGGCTACACCTTC. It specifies CASSSLSRSHYGYTF.

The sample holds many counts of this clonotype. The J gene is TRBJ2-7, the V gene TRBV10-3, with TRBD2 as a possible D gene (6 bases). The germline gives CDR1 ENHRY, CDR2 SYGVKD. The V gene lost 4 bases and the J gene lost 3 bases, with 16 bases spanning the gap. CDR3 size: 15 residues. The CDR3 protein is CAISGGRDRNYEQYF. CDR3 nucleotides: TGTGCCATCAGTGGCGGGCGGGACCGGAACTACGAGCAGTACTTC.

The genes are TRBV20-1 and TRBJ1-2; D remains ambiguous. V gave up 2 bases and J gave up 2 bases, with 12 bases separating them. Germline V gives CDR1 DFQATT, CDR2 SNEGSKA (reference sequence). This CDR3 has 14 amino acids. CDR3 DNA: TGCAGTGCTAGATTGGATCCGCTGAACTATGGCTACACCTTC. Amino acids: CSARLDPLNYGYTF.

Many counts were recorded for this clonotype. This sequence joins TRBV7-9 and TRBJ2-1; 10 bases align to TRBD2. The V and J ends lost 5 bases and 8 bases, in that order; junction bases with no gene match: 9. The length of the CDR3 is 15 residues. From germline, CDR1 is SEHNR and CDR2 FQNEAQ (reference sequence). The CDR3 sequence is CASSGPSGGQDEQFF. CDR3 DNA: TGTGCCAGCAGCGGTCCTAGCGGGGGCCAGGATGAGCAGTTCTTC.

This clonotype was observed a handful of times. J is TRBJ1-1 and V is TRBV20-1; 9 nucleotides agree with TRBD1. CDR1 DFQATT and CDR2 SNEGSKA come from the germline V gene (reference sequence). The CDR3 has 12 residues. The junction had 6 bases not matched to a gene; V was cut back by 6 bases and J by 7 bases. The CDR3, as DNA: TGCAGTGCCGTCCGGGACAGGGTTGAAGCTTTCTTT. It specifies CSAVRDRVEAFF.

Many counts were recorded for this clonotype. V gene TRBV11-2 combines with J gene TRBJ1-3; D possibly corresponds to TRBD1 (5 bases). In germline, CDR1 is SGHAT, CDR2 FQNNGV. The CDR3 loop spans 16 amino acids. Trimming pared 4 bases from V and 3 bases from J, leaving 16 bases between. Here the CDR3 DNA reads TGTGCCAGCAGCTCCATGGGGCAGGCAATTGGAAACACCATATATTTT. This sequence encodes CASSSMGQAIGNTIYF.

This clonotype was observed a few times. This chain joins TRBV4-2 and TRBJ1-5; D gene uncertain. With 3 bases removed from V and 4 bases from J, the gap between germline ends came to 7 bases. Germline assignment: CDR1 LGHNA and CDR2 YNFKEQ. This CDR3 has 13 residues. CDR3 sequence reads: CASSQARNQPQHF. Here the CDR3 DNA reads TGTGCCAGCAGCCAGGCCAGGAATCAGCCCCAGCATTTT.

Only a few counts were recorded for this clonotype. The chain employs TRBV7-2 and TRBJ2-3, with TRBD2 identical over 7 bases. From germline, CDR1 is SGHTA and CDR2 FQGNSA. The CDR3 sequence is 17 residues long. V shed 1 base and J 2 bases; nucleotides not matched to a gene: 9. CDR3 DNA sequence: TGTGCCAGCAGCTTAGTCGGGGGGATCCCCCTCACAGATACGCAGTATTTT. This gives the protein CASSLVGGIPLTDTQYF.

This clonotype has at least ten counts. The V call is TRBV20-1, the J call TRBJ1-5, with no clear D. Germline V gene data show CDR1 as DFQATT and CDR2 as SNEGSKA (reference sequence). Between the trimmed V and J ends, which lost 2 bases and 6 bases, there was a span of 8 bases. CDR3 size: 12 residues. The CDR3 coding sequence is TGCAGTGCTAGAAGAGGGTTTCAGCCCCAGCATTTT. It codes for CSARRGFQPQHF.

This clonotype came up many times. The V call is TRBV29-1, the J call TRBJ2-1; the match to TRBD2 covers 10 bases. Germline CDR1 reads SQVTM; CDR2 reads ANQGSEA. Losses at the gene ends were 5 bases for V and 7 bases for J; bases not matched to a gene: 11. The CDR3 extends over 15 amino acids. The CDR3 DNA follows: TGCAGCGTTAACATCTGGACTAGCGGTGAGAATGAGCAGTTCTTC. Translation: CSVNIWTSGENEQFF.

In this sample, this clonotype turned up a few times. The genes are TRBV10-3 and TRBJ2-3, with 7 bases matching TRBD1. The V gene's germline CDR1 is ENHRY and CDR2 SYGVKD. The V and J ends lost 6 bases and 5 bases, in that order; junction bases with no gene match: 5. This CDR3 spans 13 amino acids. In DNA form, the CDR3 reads TGTGCCATCAGAACAGGGGTGGAAGATACGCAGTATTTT. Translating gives CAIRTGVEDTQYF.

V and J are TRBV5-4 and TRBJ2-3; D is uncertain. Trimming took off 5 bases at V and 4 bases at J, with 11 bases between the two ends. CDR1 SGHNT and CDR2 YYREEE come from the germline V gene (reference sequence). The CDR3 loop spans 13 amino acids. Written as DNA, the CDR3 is TGTGCCAGCAGTACCCCACCCTCAGATACGCAGTATTTT. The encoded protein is CASSTPPSDTQYF.